This T cell receptor (beta chain) stems from a study of blood T cells in healthy people across ages. Study outcomes and limitations: More naive CD4+ cells and higher diversity were found in long-lived than in aged donors.

With respect to this clonotype: Its antigen is undetermined.

A sample-barcoded 5' primer and a J-beta primer mix were used in a second PCR of roughly 7 to 11 cycles. Per sample, CDR3-containing paired-end reads numbered at least 2.5 million. TCRdb ran MiXCR on the 5' RACE reads and lists one entry per CDR3 protein. The profile covers more than 800,000 distinct CDR3 sequences, with 40% to 50% appearing a single time and approximately 20% taken by the ten largest. The CDR3 is 14 residues long. Germline CDR1 is MNHEY and CDR2 is SVGAGI. V lost 7 bases, J lost 2 bases, and 14 bases lay in between. Extraction of total RNA produced a minimum of 5 micrograms from each sample.

This TCR was sampled from a woman aged 55-69 years in good health. Sequenced input: blood. V and J are TRBV6-5 and TRBJ2-5; D might be TRBD2 (6 bases). The CDR3 nucleotides are TGTGCCAGCAATTATGGGGGGAATCAAGAGACCCAGTACTTC. Amino acids: CASNYGGNQETQYF.